This T cell receptor (beta chain) was obtained from a study of technical replicates of blood from a handful of donors. Only in-frame clones appear in the TCRdb table, and some are missing; sequencing was by immunoSEQ multiplex PCR. This sample has about 100,000 clones, with 95% to 97% found just once. The source of this sequence is a human donor in good health. Input material: T cells isolated from PBMCs.

CDR3 nucleotides: TGTGCCAGCTCACGTCCGGGGAGCACTGAAGCTTTCTTT. It yields the protein CASSRPGSTEAFF. This sequence joins TRBV18 and TRBJ1-1; no clear D. In germline, CDR1 is KGHSH, CDR2 LQKENI. The V end lost 4 bases, the J end lost 4 bases, and 10 bases lay between the germline ends. The CDR3 consists of 13 residues.